The TCR beta chain described here comes from a study of cytomegalovirus exposure and HLA in healthy donors. A multiplex PCR was run with 60 Vbeta primers and 13 Jbeta primers. The assay was immunoSEQ multiplex PCR, and TCRdb's table has in-frame clones only and misses some. The profile shows around 130,000 clones, 75% of them singletons. Per the germline V gene, CDR1 is MDHEN and CDR2 is SYDVKM. V was trimmed by 7 bases and J by 5 bases, leaving 15 bases between them. The CDR3 spans 14 residues. V gene TRBV28 combines with J gene TRBJ2-1; D might be TRBD1 (6 bases). Input material: PBMCs. The sequence derives from a woman aged 40 to 55 in good health and CMV-seropositive. CDR3 in DNA: TGTGCCAGCACTACCGGACAGACAGACAATGAGCAGTTCTTC. Translation: CASTTGQTDNEQFF.